The rows below give T cell receptor beta chains drawn from one sample of a study of shared clonotypes between healthy human individuals. Profiling relied on immunoSEQ multiplex PCR, and the TCRdb table lists in-frame clones only, not all of them. The sample holds over 2,000,000 clones, 93% seen once. Sequenced material: naive CD8+ T cells from PBMCs. The receptors originated from a man younger than 35 in good health. Some clones in this sample may be carry-over from other donors' samples. Each CDR3 is given with its conserved first and last residue. The D gene is left open where the match is weak. Not every row has a clone size; where given, it reads once, few, many or a size class.

clone_size j_call v_call d_call cdr3_nt cdr3_aa
once TRBJ2-7 TRBV7-9 NA TGTGCCAGCAGCAGTCGTACGGGGTACGAGCAGTACTTC CASSSRTGYEQYF
once TRBJ2-2 TRBV6-6 TRBD1 TGTGCCAGCAGATCCCACCACTCAGGGGGCACCGGGGAGCTGTTTTTT CASRSHHSGGTGELFF
NA TRBJ2-3 TRBV6-5 NA TGTGCCAGCAGTTTAGGGGTTAGCACAGATACGCAGTATTTT CASSLGVSTDTQYF
NA TRBJ2-1 TRBV11-2 NA TGTGCCAGCAGCTGGGGACGGGATTACAATGAGCAGTTCTTC CASSWGRDYNEQFF
once TRBJ2-6 TRBV9 NA TGTGCCAGCAGCGTAGTGGAGGGGAGCGGTGGGGCCAACGTCCTGACTTTC CASSVVEGSGGANVLTF
NA TRBJ2-1 TRBV28 NA TGTGCCAGCAGTTTGTGGGCGGAGAGCTCCTACAATGAGCAGTTCTTC CASSLWAESSYNEQFF
NA TRBJ2-7 TRBV29-1 NA TGCAGCGTTGTGGGCCTGGGGGTCGAGCAGTACTTC CSVVGLGVEQYF
NA TRBJ2-7 TRBV7-9 TRBD1 TGTGCCAGCAGCTTTGCCGGGACAGTCTACGAGCAGTACTTC CASSFAGTVYEQYF
NA TRBJ2-4 TRBV28 NA TGTGCCAGCAGTGGGGTACTCCTAGCCAAAAACATTCAGTACTTC CASSGVLLAKNIQYF
NA TRBJ2-1 TRBV28 TRBD2 TGTGCCAGCAGCCGGGGACTAGCGGGATCCTACAATGAGCAGTTCTTC CASSRGLAGSYNEQFF
NA TRBJ2-7 TRBV4-1 NA TGCGCCAGCAGCCAAGCGTCGAGGGTCGCGGTCTACGAGCAGTACTTC CASSQASRVAVYEQYF
NA TRBJ2-1 TRBV15 NA TGTGCCACCAGCAGTGGGGACACGATCTACAATGAGCAGTTCTTC CATSSGDTIYNEQFF
NA TRBJ1-1 TRBV11-2 NA TGTGCCAGCAGCTTAATCGGGGTCTCCGCTGAAGCTTTCTTT CASSLIGVSAEAFF
NA TRBJ2-7 TRBV29-1 TRBD1 TGCAGCGTTGAGTGGGACAGCTACGAGCAGTACTTC CSVEWDSYEQYF
NA TRBJ2-1 TRBV11-3 NA TGTGCCAGCAGCTTAGCGGAGGCCTACAATGAGCAGTTCTTC CASSLAEAYNEQFF
NA TRBJ2-7 TRBV7-9 TRBD1 TGTGCCAGCAGCTTATCAGGGGGCCCCTACGAGCAGTACTTC CASSLSGGPYEQYF
NA TRBJ2-1 TRBV27 TRBD2 TGTGCCAGCAGTTCACGGGAGGGCTACAATGAGCAGTTCTTC CASSSREGYNEQFF
NA TRBJ2-7 TRBV27 TRBD2 TGTGCCAGCAGTTTATGGGGCGGGAGGGCCTACGAGCAGTACTTC CASSLWGGRAYEQYF
NA TRBJ2-2 TRBV4-1 TRBD2 TGCGCCAGCAGCCAAGTTACTCGGGAGGGCCTGAGCGACACCGGGGAGCTGTTTTTT CASSQVTREGLSDTGELFF
NA TRBJ2-7 TRBV29-1 NA TGCAGCGTGTCCCTTTTAGGCAGGAACTCCTACGAGCAGTACTTC CSVSLLGRNSYEQYF
NA TRBJ2-1 TRBV9 TRBD1 TGTGCCAGCAGCGTAAGCCGGGACAGGGCCTACAATGAGCAGTTCTTC CASSVSRDRAYNEQFF
NA TRBJ2-1 TRBV28 NA TGTGCCAGCAGTTTATGGGTCTTCGGGGCCTACAATGAGCAGTTCTTC CASSLWVFGAYNEQFF
NA TRBJ2-7 TRBV7-9 NA TGTGCCAGCAGCTTGGGGAGAACCGACGAGCAGTACTTC CASSLGRTDEQYF
NA TRBJ2-5 TRBV18 TRBD1 TGTGCCAGCTCACCCCGGGGGACAGGGGTCGCACCATACCAAGAGACCCAGTACTTC CASSPRGTGVAPYQETQYF
NA TRBJ2-5 TRBV19 TRBD2 TGTGCCAGTAGACTAGCGGGAGAAGAGACCCAGTACTTC CASRLAGEETQYF
NA TRBJ2-1 TRBV7-9 NA TGTGCCAGCTTTAAGGACAGCTCCTACAATGAGCAGTTCTTC CASFKDSSYNEQFF
NA TRBJ2-7 TRBV9 NA TGTGCCAGCAGCGTAGCTCCAGAATCCTACGAGCAGTACTTC CASSVAPESYEQYF
NA TRBJ1-1 TRBV6-5 TRBD1 TGTGCCAGCAGTTACCGGACAGGGCCTGCGAACACTGAAGCTTTCTTT CASSYRTGPANTEAFF
NA TRBJ1-1 TRBV9 NA TGTGCCAGCAGCCCAACCCAGGGAGCCACTGAAGCTTTCTTT CASSPTQGATEAFF
NA TRBJ2-7 TRBV7-9 NA TGTGCCAGCCGCTCTAGCGCGTACGAGCAGTACTTC CASRSSAYEQYF
once TRBJ2-1 TRBV6-5 NA TGTGCCAGCAGTTACTCGGGGGGCTACAATGAGCAGTTCTTC CASSYSGGYNEQFF
NA TRBJ1-2 TRBV7-9 NA TGTGCCAGCACCCCCCCCCGGGGTTCCTATGGCTACACCTTC CASTPPRGSYGYTF
NA TRBJ2-5 TRBV27 NA TGTGCCAGCAGTTTTATGGGTTCCGAGACCCAGTACTTC CASSFMGSETQYF
once TRBJ2-7 TRBV7-8 NA TGTGCCAGCAGCTTTTGGGGCCACGAGCAGTACTTC CASSFWGHEQYF
NA TRBJ2-7 TRBV4-1 TRBD2 TGCGCCAGCAGCCACCCGGGACTAGCTTACGAGCAGTACTTC CASSHPGLAYEQYF
NA TRBJ2-3 TRBV4-3 NA TGCGCCAGCAGCCAAGTTCCTCCATATCAGGCGGAGGGCACAGATACGCAGTATTTT CASSQVPPYQAEGTDTQYF
NA TRBJ2-2 TRBV27 TRBD2 TGTGCCAGCAGTCCCCTTTTGGGGGGACCCAGCGGGGAAACCGGGGAGCTGTTTTTT CASSPLLGGPSGETGELFF
NA TRBJ1-2 TRBV7-9 NA TGTGCCAGCAGCTTAGCGCAGGGGCGTAACTATGGCTACACCTTC CASSLAQGRNYGYTF
NA TRBJ1-2 TRBV27 NA TGTGCCAGCAGTCCAGGGGCTCCTTATGGCTACACCTTC CASSPGAPYGYTF
NA TRBJ1-1 TRBV19 NA TGTGCCAGCCGATGGGTGAGGCGGAATGGGTACACTGAAGCTTTCTTT CASRWVRRNGYTEAFF
NA TRBJ2-4 TRBV18 NA TGTGCCAGCTCGACACTCAGGGAGGACATTCAGTACTTC CASSTLREDIQYF
NA TRBJ2-6 TRBV10-3 NA TGTGCCATCAGTGCACCGGGACTCAAGTCCTCTGGGGCCAACGTCCTGACTTTC CAISAPGLKSSGANVLTF
NA TRBJ2-3 TRBV20-1 NA TGCAAGATGAAAAGCACAGATACGCAGTATTTT CKMKSTDTQYF
NA TRBJ2-1 TRBV7-6 NA TGTGCCAGCAGCTTAGACCCTCTCGAGCAGTTCTTC CASSLDPLEQFF
once TRBJ1-5 TRBV28 TRBD1 TGTGCCAGCAGCAGGGGGACAGGGGGGGTGTATAGCAATCAGCCCCAGCATTTT CASSRGTGGVYSNQPQHF
NA TRBJ2-6 TRBV7-9 NA TGTGCCAGCACTGGACCGAATCCCTCTGGGGCCAACGTCCTGACTTTC CASTGPNPSGANVLTF
NA TRBJ1-1 TRBV27 NA TGTGCCAGCAGTTTGACCAATGTGGGAGGCGGCACTGAAGCTTTCTTT CASSLTNVGGGTEAFF
NA TRBJ1-5 TRBV27 NA TGTGCCAGCAGTCACTCTAGGGCCAGCAATCAGCCCCAGCATTTT CASSHSRASNQPQHF
NA TRBJ2-7 TRBV15 TRBD1 TGTGCCACCAGCAGAGGGGCAGGGGGCTTTGTCGAGCAGTACTTC CATSRGAGGFVEQYF
NA TRBJ2-1 TRBV5-6 NA TGTGCCAGCAGCCTCGGGACTTACTACAATGAGCAGTTCTTC CASSLGTYYNEQFF
NA TRBJ2-7 TRBV28 TRBD1 TGTGCCAGCAGCACCACAGGGGTCGAGCAGTACTTC CASSTTGVEQYF
NA TRBJ2-7 TRBV7-9 NA TGTGCCAGCAGCTTAGCGGGTACCTCCTACGAGCAGTACTTC CASSLAGTSYEQYF
once TRBJ2-7 TRBV5-6 TRBD1 TGTGCCAGCAGCTTGTTCGGGACAGGGCGGCACGAGCAGTACTTC CASSLFGTGRHEQYF
once TRBJ1-1 TRBV29-1 NA TGCAGCGTGGGTGAAGCTTTCTTT CSVGEAFF
NA TRBJ1-2 TRBV7-9 NA TGTGCCAGCAGCTCCCAAACTCACAGGGACGGCTACACCTTC CASSSQTHRDGYTF
NA TRBJ2-1 TRBV25-1 NA TGTGCCAGCAGTGGCAACAGCTACAATGAGCAGTTCTTC CASSGNSYNEQFF